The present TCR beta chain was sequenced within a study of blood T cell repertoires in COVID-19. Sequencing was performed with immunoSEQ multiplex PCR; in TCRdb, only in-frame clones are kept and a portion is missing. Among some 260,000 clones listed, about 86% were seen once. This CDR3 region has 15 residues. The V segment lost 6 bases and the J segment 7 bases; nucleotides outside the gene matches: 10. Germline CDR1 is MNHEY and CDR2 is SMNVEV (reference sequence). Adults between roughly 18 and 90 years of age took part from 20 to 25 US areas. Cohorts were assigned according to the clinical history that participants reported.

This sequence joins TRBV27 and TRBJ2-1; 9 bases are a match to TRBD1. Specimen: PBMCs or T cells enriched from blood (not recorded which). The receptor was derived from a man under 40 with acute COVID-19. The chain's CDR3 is CASRDRDREGNEQFF. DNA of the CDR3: TGTGCCAGCAGAGACCGGGACAGGGAGGGTAATGAGCAGTTCTTC.